A single sample gave rise to the 19 T cell receptor beta chains below, sequenced in a study of T cell responses to AZD1222 COVID-19 vaccine. Profiling relied on immunoSEQ multiplex PCR, and the TCRdb table lists in-frame clones only, not all of them. The sample yields some 120,000 clones, 75% to 90% seen once. Sample: peripheral blood, taken 28 days after the second AZD1222 dose. These receptors originate from an adult who received the AZD1222 COVID-19 vaccine.

In nucleotides, the CDR3 is TGTGCCTGGAGTGCTGATAGGACGGTCTATGGCTACACCTTC. Translating gives CAWSADRTVYGYTF. This chain joins TRBV30 and TRBJ1-2; D unclear. Germline CDR1 and CDR2: GTSNPN and SVGIG (reference sequence). The CDR3 is made up of 14 amino acids. The V end lost 1 base, the J end lost 4 bases, and 13 bases lay between the germline ends.

This clone has only a few counts. This specimen includes other DNA sequences encoding the same CDR3. The CDR3 DNA follows: TGTGCCTGGAGTGAGGGGGCTCTAGCCAAAAACATTCAGTACTTC. Protein sequence: CAWSEGALAKNIQYF. This chain joins TRBV30 and TRBJ2-4; 7 bases match TRBD1. In germline, CDR1 is GTSNPN, CDR2 SVGIG (reference sequence). J was trimmed by 0 bases and V by 1 base; bases with no gene match: 3. This CDR3 has 15 residues.

Only a few counts were recorded for this clone. The V and J genes are TRBV25-1 and TRBJ1-2; 9 bases match TRBD1. Germline lookup yields CDR1 MGHDK and CDR2 SYGVNS. The V segment lost 6 bases and the J segment 6 bases; nucleotides outside the gene matches: 5. This CDR3 contains 13 residues. The CDR3 nucleotides read TGTGCCAGCAGAACAGGGGGCTCTCATGGCTACACCTTC. Its protein product is CASRTGGSHGYTF.

Judged by abundance, this clone is medium-sized. This rearrangement joins TRBV28 to TRBJ1-4; a possible D gene is TRBD1 (6 bases). This CDR3 spans 14 amino acids. CDR1 is MDHEN and CDR2 is SYDVKM in the germline V gene. The V gene lost 6 bases and the J gene lost 3 bases, with 11 bases spanning the gap. Here the CDR3 DNA reads TGTGCCAGCAGATCCAGGACAGCTAATGAAAAACTGTTTTTT. Its protein product is CASRSRTANEKLFF.

The chain carries TRBV24-1 and TRBJ1-4, with 11 bases aligning to TRBD1. The CDR3 extends over 15 amino acids. V shed 3 bases, J shed 8 bases, and the junction held 4 bases outside the gene matches. Germline V gives CDR1 KGHDR, CDR2 SFDVKD. This chain's CDR3 is CATSDTGQGGEKLFF. CDR3 bases: TGTGCCACCAGTGATACGGGACAGGGGGGAGAAAAACTGTTTTTT.

The chain carries TRBV3-1 (or the pseudogene TRBV3-2) and TRBJ1-4, with D perhaps TRBD1 (5 bases). V lost 5 bases to trimming and J lost 8 bases, with 18 bases between them. Per the germline V gene, CDR1 is LGHDT and CDR2 is YNNKEL (reference sequence). The CDR3 has 15 amino acids. This CDR3 is CASSRRDYRAEKLFF. CDR3 DNA sequence: TGTGCCAGCAGCAGACGGGACTACCGGGCGGAAAAACTGTTTTTT.

CDR3 sequence: CASRTWTGGRVTEAFF. The CDR3 region has the DNA TGTGCCAGCAGGACATGGACAGGGGGTCGTGTCACTGAAGCTTTCTTT. The chain links TRBV5-6 to TRBJ1-1, with TRBD1 identical over 10 bases. Germline trimming cut 5 bases from V and 4 bases from J; bases unmatched to any gene: 11. CDR1 SGHDT and CDR2 YYEEEE come from the germline V gene. This CDR3 contains 16 residues.

The chain couples TRBV18 to TRBJ1-1, with D unclear. Trimming took 6 bases from V and 4 from J, leaving 9 bases between them. The germline CDR1 and CDR2 sequences are KGHSH and LQKENI. The CDR3 length is 12 residues. CDR3 DNA sequence: TGTGCCAGCTCCGGGGTGGGCACTGAAGCTTTCTTT. The encoded protein is CASSGVGTEAFF.

The chain uses TRBV2 and TRBJ1-2, with TRBD1 matching 7 bases. Per the germline V gene, CDR1 is SNHLY and CDR2 is FYNNEI. The CDR3 loop spans 13 amino acids. V gave up 3 bases and J gave up 8 bases; unmatched junction bases: 6. This CDR3 is CASSDDREGGYTF. As DNA, the CDR3 is TGTGCCAGCAGTGATGACAGGGAAGGGGGCTACACCTTC.

The chain uses TRBV7-9 and TRBJ2-3; TRBD2 matches at 14 bases. Trimming cost V 5 bases and J 2 bases; bases outside gene matches: 3. This CDR3 has 16 residues. The germline V gene has CDR1 SEHNR and CDR2 FQNEAQ (reference sequence). The CDR3 protein is CASSTTSGGATDTQYF. As DNA, the CDR3 is TGTGCCAGCAGCACGACTAGCGGGGGGGCCACAGATACGCAGTATTTT.

J is TRBJ2-7 and V is TRBV6-5; 8 bases line up with TRBD1. This CDR3 region has 15 residues. Germline V CDR1 and CDR2: MNHEY, SVGAGI. Unmatched junction bases numbered 9, after V lost 4 bases and J lost 4 bases. CDR3 protein: CASSSTGDGLYEQYF. In DNA form, the CDR3 reads TGTGCCAGCAGTTCGACAGGGGATGGTCTTTACGAGCAGTACTTC.

V usage is TRBV30 and J usage is TRBJ1-1; a possible D gene is TRBD1 (5 bases). The germline V gene encodes CDR1 GTSNPN and CDR2 SVGIG (reference sequence). The ends were cut back, 2 bases at V and 4 bases at J, with 11 bases in the middle. This CDR3 is 13 amino acids long. CDR3 sequence reads: CAWSTGDGTEAFF. The CDR3 DNA is TGTGCCTGGAGTACGGGGGATGGCACTGAAGCTTTCTTT.

V usage is TRBV4-2 and J usage is TRBJ1-4, with no clear D. The germline V gene has CDR1 LGHNA and CDR2 YNFKEQ. The CDR3 consists of 14 residues. V was cut by 2 bases and J by 8 bases, with 12 bases left in between. This chain's CDR3 is CASSQTFSNEKLFF. The CDR3 nucleotides read TGTGCCAGCAGCCAAACGTTTAGTAACGAAAAACTGTTTTTT.

This clone was detected only a few times. The rearrangement links TRBV3-1 (or the pseudogene TRBV3-2) to TRBJ1-1; D not resolved. The CDR3 runs 15 residues. V was cut by 5 bases and J by 6 bases, with 19 bases left in between. CDR1 and CDR2 from the germline V gene are LGHDT and YNNKEL (reference sequence). CDR3 DNA sequence: TGTGCCAGCAGCGACTTCCCTCGGGCTAGCGCTGAAGCTTTCTTT. Translated: CASSDFPRASAEAFF.

The chain combines TRBV4-3 with TRBJ2-2; D gene unclear. The CDR3 totals 16 residues. Germline CDR1 and CDR2: LGHNA and YSLEER. Trimming shortened V by 1 base and J by 5 bases, and 14 bases separated the two germline ends. Here the CDR3 reads CASSQAPIGLTGELFF. The DNA of the CDR3 is TGCGCCAGCAGCCAAGCCCCCATCGGGTTGACCGGGGAGCTGTTTTTT.

This clone was counted a single time. The chain links TRBV19 to TRBJ1-2; 8 positions match TRBD1. After removal of 7 bases from V and 7 bases from J, the junction contained 5 bases not matched to a gene. CDR1 and CDR2 from the germline V gene are LNHDA and SQIVND (reference sequence). The CDR3 is made up of 12 amino acids. This CDR3 reads CASIQGAGGYTF. The CDR3, as DNA: TGTGCCAGTATTCAGGGGGCTGGTGGCTACACCTTC.

The chain has TRBV4-3 and TRBJ2-3; 8 nucleotides match TRBD2. V shed 3 bases and J 7 bases; nucleotides not matched to a gene: 15. The length of the CDR3 is 17 residues. Germline CDR1 and CDR2: LGHNA and YSLEER. The CDR3 reads CASSHSSSGGGQYTQYF. For the CDR3, the DNA is TGCGCCAGCAGCCACTCCTCCTCGGGGGGGGGCCAGTATACGCAGTATTTT.

This chain connects TRBV19 to TRBJ2-7; D perhaps matches TRBD1 (6 bases). Per the germline V gene, CDR1 is LNHDA and CDR2 is SQIVND (reference sequence). The CDR3 is made up of 14 amino acids. The germline V and J ends were trimmed by 3 bases and 3 bases, with 12 bases remaining between them. In DNA, the CDR3 is TGTGCCAGTAGTATCAGGACAGATTACTACGAGCAGTACTTC. Its translation is CASSIRTDYYEQYF.

This clone was detected once. The chain has TRBV18 and TRBJ2-5; D is possibly TRBD1 or TRBD2 (5 bases each). This CDR3 contains 15 residues. Germline CDR1 is KGHSH and CDR2 is LQKENI. V dropped 3 bases and J dropped 4 bases, with 15 bases sitting between them. The CDR3 is CASSPAGGLGETQYF. The CDR3 DNA is TGTGCCAGCTCACCTGCTGGGGGATTAGGAGAGACCCAGTACTTC.